This T cell receptor beta chain comes out of a study of cytomegalovirus exposure and HLA in healthy donors. PCR primers comprised 60 Vbeta and 13 Jbeta primers. Clones were read by immunoSEQ multiplex PCR, and TCRdb kept only the in-frame ones, dropping some. This sample has some 130,000 clones, with 65% to 80% found just once. The CDR3 extends over 16 amino acids. V was clipped by 5 bases and J by 4 bases; unmatched bases: 12. In germline, CDR1 is SGHDT, CDR2 YYEEEE. This chain links TRBV5-6 with TRBJ1-1; 9 positions agree with TRBD1. The receptor's source is a male donor in good health and CMV-seropositive. Sequencing input: PBMCs. For the CDR3, the DNA is TGTGCCAGCAGTGCCGGGACAGGGATGTCTAGCACTGAAGCTTTCTTT. It specifies CASSAGTGMSSTEAFF.